This entry lists 28 T cell receptor beta chains sequenced from one sample in a study of blood T cell repertoires in COVID-19 (dated by TCRdb to about 2020). Libraries were prepared through the immunoSEQ multiplex PCR assay. Imported from immuneACCESS, the table was reduced by TCRdb to in-frame sequences with V and J called. These copies leave out some clones; in studies compared against another copy, an unresolved V gene accounts for under half, and the cause of the remainder is not known. Counted in this sample were about 140,000 clones; over 60% of them appeared once. Jointly, the top ten make up approximately 9% of the sample. The sequenced sample consisted of peripheral blood. Receptor source: a woman in her forties or fifties with active or convalescent COVID-19.

This chain links TRBV28 with TRBJ1-2; the match to TRBD1 covers 9 bases. J was trimmed by 7 bases and V by 5 bases; bases with no gene match: 5. The CDR3 length is 13 residues. Germline V lookup: CDR1 MDHEN, CDR2 SYDVKM. CDR3 loop: CASSTGGTGGYTF. The CDR3 nucleotides read TGTGCCAGCAGTACAGGGGGCACGGGTGGCTACACCTTC.

V and J are TRBV7-2 and TRBJ1-3, with a possible D match to TRBD1 (5 bases). Germline-derived CDR1 and CDR2 are SGHTA and FQGNSA. V was trimmed by 5 bases and J by 8 bases, leaving 16 bases between them. The CDR3 length is 14 residues. The CDR3 reads CASSPQGPGYTIYF. The CDR3 region has the DNA TGTGCCAGCAGCCCGCAGGGCCCCGGGTACACCATATATTTT.

The J gene is TRBJ2-7, the V gene TRBV7-9; 9 nucleotides align to TRBD1. The CDR3 consists of 19 residues. With 4 bases clipped from V and 2 bases from J, the junction kept 18 bases outside the gene matches. Germline V lookup: CDR1 SEHNR, CDR2 FQNEAQ (reference sequence). CDR3 sequence: CASSSYRGPASGTPYEQYF. CDR3 coding DNA: TGTGCCAGCAGCTCGTACAGGGGGCCGGCCAGCGGGACGCCCTACGAGCAGTACTTC. The full variable domain, with the rest looked up from reference TRBV7-9 and TRBJ2-7, is DTGVSQNPRHKITKRGQNVTFRCDPISEHNRLYWYRQTLGQGPEFLTYFQNEAQLEKSRLLSDRFSAERPKGSFSTLEIQRTEQGDSAMYLCASSSYRGPASGTPYEQYFGPGTRLTVT.

The chain recombines TRBV7-8 with TRBJ1-1; D gene ambiguous. Germline V gene lookup returns CDR1 SGHVS and CDR2 FQNEAQ. Trimming took off 2 bases at V and 2 bases at J, with 9 bases between the two ends. The CDR3 is 14 residues long. CDR3 coding DNA: TGTGCCAGCAGCTTAACACAGAGAAACACTGAAGCTTTCTTT. Translating it yields CASSLTQRNTEAFF.

This clone was found many times. The chain is built from TRBV4-2 and TRBJ1-1, with no clear D. Germline V gives CDR1 LGHNA, CDR2 YNFKEQ. V was shortened by 3 bases and J by 6 bases, with 8 bases between the two germline ends. The CDR3 is 12 amino acids. CDR3 coding DNA: TGTGCCAGCAGCCACGATAGATCTGAAGCTTTCTTT. This codes for CASSHDRSEAFF.

The CDR3 DNA reads TGTGCCAGCAGTCCTCCTCCTAGCGGGAGAGCCAAAAACATTCAGTACTTC. The encoded protein is CASSPPPSGRAKNIQYF. The chain links TRBV28 to TRBJ2-4, with 10 bases aligning to TRBD2. J gave up 0 bases and V 5 bases, and 7 bases lay outside the gene matches. Germline values: CDR1 MDHEN, CDR2 SYDVKM. The CDR3 covers 17 residues. The full variable domain, in which reference TRBV28 and TRBJ2-4 provide the parts outside the CDR3, is DVKVTQSSRYLVKRTGEKVFLECVQDMDHENMFWYRQDPGLGLRLIYFSYDVKMKEKGDIPEGYSVSREKKERFSLILESASTNQTSMYLCASSPPPSGRAKNIQYFGAGTRLSVL.

This clone was counted only a few times. The rearrangement joins TRBV7-2 to TRBJ1-1, with 7 bases that match TRBD1. The CDR3 length is 13 residues. The germline gives CDR1 SGHTA, CDR2 FQGNSA. V was pared by 4 bases and J by 4 bases, with 3 bases of the junction left unmatched. The CDR3 DNA is TGTGCCAGCAGCTCTAGGGGGCTCACTGAAGCTTTCTTT. Protein sequence: CASSSRGLTEAFF. Combining the CDR3 with reference TRBV7-2 and TRBJ1-1 gives the whole variable domain GAGVSQSPSNKVTEKGKDVELRCDPISGHTALYWYRQSLGQGLEFLIYFQGNSAPDKSGLPSDRFSAERTGGSVSTLTIQRTQQEDSAVYLCASSSRGLTEAFFGQGTRLTVV.

The CDR3 is CSVGEGSSTDTQYF. In DNA form, the CDR3 reads TGCAGCGTTGGGGAGGGCAGCAGCACAGATACGCAGTATTTT. The chain couples TRBV29-1 to TRBJ2-3; 7 positions match TRBD2. With V trimmed by 4 bases and J by 0 bases, 4 bases remained unmatched. CDR1 and CDR2 (germline): SQVTM, ANQGSEA. The CDR3 has 14 residues.

The chain couples TRBV7-2 to TRBJ2-7; D perhaps matches TRBD2 (6 bases). The germline CDR1 and CDR2 sequences are SGHTA and FQGNSA. The CDR3 extends over 14 amino acids. The germline V and J ends were trimmed by 4 bases and 5 bases, with 15 bases remaining between them. The DNA for the CDR3 is TGTGCCAGCAGCTCGGGACTTCCGCCGCACGAGCAGTACTTC. Translated: CASSSGLPPHEQYF.

The chain uses TRBV9 and TRBJ1-1, with 7 bases that match TRBD1. Germline lookup yields CDR1 SGDLS and CDR2 YYNGEE. The CDR3 has 14 amino acids. V was clipped by 3 bases and J by 1 base; unmatched bases: 3. CDR3 bases: TGTGCCAGCAGCGCAACAGGGGAGAACACTGAAGCTTTCTTT. It encodes CASSATGENTEAFF.

This rearrangement joins TRBV3-1 (or the pseudogene TRBV3-2) to TRBJ1-5; TRBD1 aligns across 10 bases. The CDR3 is 16 residues long. The V segment lost 2 bases and the J segment 4 bases; nucleotides outside the gene matches: 5. Germline CDR1 and CDR2: LGHDT and YNNKEL (reference sequence). For the CDR3, the DNA is TGTGCCAGCAGCCAATCCGGGACAGGGGAGAATCAGCCCCAGCATTTT. Protein: CASSQSGTGENQPQHF.

V and J are TRBV19 and TRBJ1-4, with TRBD1 matching over 7 bases. The CDR3 runs 13 residues. The ends lost 6 bases at V and 5 bases at J; junction bases unmatched: 3. From germline, CDR1 is LNHDA and CDR2 SQIVND (reference sequence). DNA for the CDR3: TGTGCCAGTAGCTTGGGACAGAATGAAAAACTGTTTTTT. Protein product: CASSLGQNEKLFF. The variable domain in full, with the rest retrieved from reference TRBV19 and TRBJ1-4, is DGGITQSPKYLFRKEGQNVTLSCEQNLNHDAMYWYRQDPGQGLRLIYYSQIVNDFQKGDIAEGYSVSREKKESFPLTVTSAQKNPTAFYLCASSLGQNEKLFFGSGTQLSVL.

V and J are TRBV30 and TRBJ1-1; TRBD1 is a possible D gene (5 bases). V was clipped by 1 base and J by 1 base, with 10 bases between them. The germline V gene encodes CDR1 GTSNPN and CDR2 SVGIG (reference sequence). There are 14 residues in the CDR3. This CDR3 reads CAWSAGQKNTEAFF. Written as DNA, the CDR3 is TGTGCCTGGAGTGCTGGACAAAAGAACACTGAAGCTTTCTTT.

The chain joins TRBV7-2 to TRBJ1-2, with no clear D. Between the trimmed V and J ends, which lost 5 bases and 2 bases, there was a span of 15 bases. Germline V gives CDR1 SGHTA, CDR2 FQGNSA. This CDR3 contains 15 residues. The CDR3 DNA reads as TGTGCCAGCAGCCCCTCACGGCAGGTCAACTATGGCTACACCTTC. It codes for CASSPSRQVNYGYTF.

This chain uses TRBV7-9 with TRBJ1-1; no clear D. Trimming left V 5 bases short and J 1 base short, with 8 bases between. CDR3 length: 13 residues. Germline values: CDR1 SEHNR, CDR2 FQNEAQ (reference sequence). CDR3 amino acids: CASSLVRNTEAFF. The CDR3 nucleotides are TGTGCCAGCAGCCTGGTTAGGAACACTGAAGCTTTCTTT.

The V call is TRBV6-5, the J call TRBJ1-6; TRBD1 matches at 9 bases. This CDR3 region has 14 residues. V trimming: 8 bases; J trimming: 8 bases; junction bases outside the gene matches: 7. Looked up from germline, CDR1 is MNHEY and CDR2 is SVGAGI. This CDR3 is CASRTGGLDSPLHF. The CDR3 DNA reads as TGTGCCAGCCGAACAGGGGGCCTTGATTCACCCCTCCACTTT.

The genes are TRBV5-8 and TRBJ1-2; D ambiguous. Trimming took off 1 base at V and 6 bases at J, with 16 bases between the two ends. The CDR3 runs to 15 residues. Germline CDR1 reads SGHTS; CDR2 reads YDEGEE. The CDR3 protein is CASSLRRPTIDGYTF. For the CDR3, the DNA is TGTGCCAGCAGCTTGAGACGGCCGACAATTGATGGCTACACCTTC.

This rearrangement joins TRBV7-9 to TRBJ2-7, with TRBD2 identical over 9 bases. Germline trimming cut 1 base from V and 2 bases from J; bases unmatched to any gene: 6. CDR1 SEHNR and CDR2 FQNEAQ come from the germline V gene (reference sequence). The CDR3 extends over 16 amino acids. The CDR3 is CASSLVLAGITYEQYF. The DNA of the CDR3 is TGTGCCAGCAGCTTAGTCCTAGCGGGGATAACCTACGAGCAGTACTTC.

This chain uses TRBV6-1 with TRBJ2-7; 9 bases fit TRBD1. From germline, CDR1 is MNHNS and CDR2 SASEGT. The junction had 3 bases not matched to a gene; V was cut back by 3 bases and J by 0 bases. The CDR3 totals 15 residues. This chain's CDR3 is CASSDGTGPSYEQYF. CDR3 nucleotide sequence: TGTGCCAGCAGTGACGGGACAGGGCCCTCCTACGAGCAGTACTTC.

This clone has only a few counts. An end of the junction differs from the germline gene, which may be a read error. The chain couples TRBV19 to TRBJ2-7, with 7 bases that match TRBD1. CDR1 and CDR2 from the germline V gene are LNHDA and SQIVND (reference sequence). The CDR3 spans 15 residues. CDR3 protein: CASSSTGTAAYEQYF. The CDR3 DNA follows: TGTGCCAGTAGTTCGACCGGGACAGCCGCCTATGAGCAGTACTTC. The variable domain in full, with the rest retrieved from reference TRBV19 and TRBJ2-7, is DGGITQSPKYLFRKEGQNVTLSCEQNLNHDAMYWYRQDPGQGLRLIYYSQIVNDFQKGDIAEGYSVSREKKESFPLTVTSAQKNPTAFYLCASSSTGTAAYEQYFGPGTRLTVT.

The chain has TRBV21-1 and TRBJ1-1; TRBD1 was called by the table and not checked on the DNA. TRBV21-1 represents a pseudogene. This CDR3 is 16 amino acids long. The CDR3 sequence is CASSAQNRGQNTEAFF. DNA for the CDR3: TGTGCCAGCAGCGCCCAAAACAGGGGTCAGAACACTGAAGCTTTCTTT.

The rearrangement joins TRBV5-4 to TRBJ1-1; no reliable D call. The V gene lost 4 bases and the J gene lost 8 bases, with 15 bases spanning the gap. CDR3 size: 13 residues. Looked up from germline, CDR1 is SGHNT and CDR2 is YYREEE (reference sequence). The CDR3 DNA is TGTGCCAGCAGCCGGGGTCTCCTTGAGGAAGCTTTCTTT. Residues: CASSRGLLEEAFF. The full variable domain, completed using reference TRBV5-4 and TRBJ1-1, is ETGVTQSPTHLIKTRGQQVTLRCSSQSGHNTVSWYQQALGQGPQFIFQYYREEENGRGNFPPRFSGLQFPNYSSELNVNALELDDSALYLCASSRGLLEEAFFGQGTRLTVV.

This rearrangement joins TRBV18 to TRBJ2-3; D gene uncertain. The CDR3 is made up of 16 amino acids. Germline assignment: CDR1 KGHSH and CDR2 LQKENI. The V gene lost 6 bases and the J gene lost 4 bases, with 20 bases spanning the gap. This CDR3 reads CASSPLSAGAADTQYF. The CDR3 DNA follows: TGTGCCAGCTCCCCCCTAAGTGCCGGAGCCGCAGATACGCAGTATTTT.

The V gene is TRBV5-1, the J gene TRBJ1-2, with 8 positions matching TRBD1. This CDR3 region has 13 residues. Looked up from germline, CDR1 is SGHRS and CDR2 is YFSETQ. The V and J ends lost 4 bases and 5 bases, in that order; junction bases with no gene match: 4. CDR3 bases: TGCGCCAGCAGCCTGACAGGGGATTATGGCTACACCTTC. Protein product: CASSLTGDYGYTF.

The rearrangement joins TRBV5-4 to TRBJ1-1; the D gene is possibly TRBD1 (6 bases). The V gene lost 3 bases and the J gene lost 3 bases, with 15 bases spanning the gap. The CDR3 has 15 residues. Germline V gives CDR1 SGHNT, CDR2 YYREEE (reference sequence). The CDR3 spells CASSSHQGRDTEAFF. The DNA of the CDR3 is TGTGCCAGCAGCTCGCATCAGGGGCGAGACACTGAAGCTTTCTTT.

The V gene is TRBV6-5, the J gene TRBJ1-2; TRBD1 matches at 9 bases. Trimming took 6 bases from V and 8 from J; bases not matched to a gene: 10. This CDR3 is built from 14 residues. CDR1 and CDR2 from the germline V gene are MNHEY and SVGAGI. The CDR3 DNA reads as TGTGCCAGCAGACGAACAGGGGGCTCAGGAGGCTACACCTTC. It codes for CASRRTGGSGGYTF.

This clone was picked up one time. This chain connects TRBV5-1 to TRBJ1-1; D is possibly TRBD1 (6 bases). V was cut by 1 base and J by 10 bases, with 23 bases left in between. The length of the CDR3 is 16 residues. CDR1 is SGHRS, CDR2 YFSETQ, per germline. CDR3 coding DNA: TGCGCCAGCAGCTTGTCCATAAGCGGGGGGCCCGAGGGAGCTTTCTTT. Encoded protein: CASSLSISGGPEGAFF.

The rearrangement uses TRBV4-2 and TRBJ2-7; 7 nucleotides match TRBD2. The CDR3 runs to 15 residues. J was trimmed by 6 bases and V by 0 bases; bases with no gene match: 8. Germline-derived CDR1 and CDR2 are LGHNA and YNFKEQ. The CDR3 bases are TGTGCCAGCAGCCAAGATTTTGCGGGAGTCCCCGAGCAGTACTTC. Amino acid sequence: CASSQDFAGVPEQYF.